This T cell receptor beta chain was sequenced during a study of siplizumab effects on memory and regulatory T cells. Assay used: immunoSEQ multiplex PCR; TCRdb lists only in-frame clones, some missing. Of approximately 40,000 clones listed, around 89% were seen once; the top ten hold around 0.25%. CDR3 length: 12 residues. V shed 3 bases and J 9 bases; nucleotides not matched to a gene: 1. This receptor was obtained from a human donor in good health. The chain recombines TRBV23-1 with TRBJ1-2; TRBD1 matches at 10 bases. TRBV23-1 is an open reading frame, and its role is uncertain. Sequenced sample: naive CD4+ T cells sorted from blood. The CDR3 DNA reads TGCGCCAGCAGTCAGGGACAGGGGAGCTACACCTTC. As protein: CASSQGQGSYTF.